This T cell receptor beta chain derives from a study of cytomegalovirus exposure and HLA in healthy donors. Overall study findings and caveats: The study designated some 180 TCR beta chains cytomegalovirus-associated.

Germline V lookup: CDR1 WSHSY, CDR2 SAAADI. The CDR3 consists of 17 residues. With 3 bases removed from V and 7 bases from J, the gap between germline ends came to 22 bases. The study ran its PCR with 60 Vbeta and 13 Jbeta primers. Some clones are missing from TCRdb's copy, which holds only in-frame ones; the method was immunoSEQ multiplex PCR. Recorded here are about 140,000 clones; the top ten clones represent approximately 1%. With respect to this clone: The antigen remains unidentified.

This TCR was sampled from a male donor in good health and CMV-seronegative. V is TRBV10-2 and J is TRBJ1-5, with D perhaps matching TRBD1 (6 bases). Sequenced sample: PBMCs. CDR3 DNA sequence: TGCGCCAGCAGTGACCCAGCTGGGGGGGGGCACGGACAGCCCCAGCATTTT. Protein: CASSDPAGGGHGQPQHF.